This TCR beta chain is drawn from a study of T-cell memory formation after mild COVID-19. Looked up from germline, CDR1 is MNHEY and CDR2 is SMNVEV (reference sequence). Trimming pared 6 bases from V and 4 bases from J, leaving 12 bases between. CDR3 size: 13 residues. To note about this clonotype: What it recognizes is unknown.

TCR alpha and TCR beta cDNA libraries carrying sample barcodes and UMIs came from 5'RACE with constant-segment primers. TCRdb itself ran the 5' RACE reads through MiXCR, one entry per CDR3 protein. The data hold 400,000 to 500,000 distinct CDR3 sequences, with approximately 20% observed a single time. The study, taken as a whole, reports: Prior to infection, memory already included some responding clones, suggesting cross-reactive memory joined. The main location of contracting CD4+ clones was CM and EM, and that of contracting CD8+ clones was EMRA.

The sequenced material came from PBMCs or a T cell subset sorted from them (not recorded which). The source of this sequence is an adult woman who had mild COVID-19 (a few samples of this study predate the infection). Cell type and time point are not known. The chain joins TRBV27 to TRBJ1-2; perhaps TRBD1 as D (6 bases). CDR3 loop: CASSNGQTYGYTF. In DNA, the CDR3 is TGTGCCAGCAGCAACGGACAGACCTATGGCTACACCTTC.